The 10 T cell receptor beta chains listed next were all sequenced from one sample in a study of OX40 agonist ivuxolimab in advanced cancers. Assay: immunoSEQ multiplex PCR; the TCRdb copy retains only in-frame clones and omits some. The sample shows 23,000 or so clones, 70% to 90% of them seen only once. The specimen comprised CD4+ or CD8+ T cells sorted from blood, sampled in a trial of the OX40 agonist ivuxolimab. These receptors originate from an adult with an advanced solid tumor such as melanoma, head and neck, liver or kidney cancer.

This clone is a singleton in its sample. The chain links TRBV9 to TRBJ2-5, with unresolved D. V shed 0 bases and J shed 5 bases, with 17 bases lying between them. The CDR3 length is 16 residues. From germline, CDR1 is SGDLS and CDR2 YYNGEE. The CDR3 DNA sequence: TGTGCCAGCAGCGTAGATCTAGATACGGCTCGGGAGACCCAGTACTTC. It translates to CASSVDLDTARETQYF. Filled out from reference TRBV9 and TRBJ2-5, the complete variable domain reads DSGVTQTPKHLITATGQRVTLRCSPRSGDLSVYWYQQSLDQGLQFLIQYYNGEERAKGNILERFSAQQFPDLHSELNLSSLELGDSALYFCASSVDLDTARETQYFGPGTRLLVL.

V gene TRBV11-3 combines with J gene TRBJ1-3; D perhaps matches TRBD1 (6 bases). In germline, CDR1 is SGHNT, CDR2 YENEEA. Trimming left V 8 bases short and J 0 bases short, with 14 bases between. The CDR3 length is 15 residues. CDR3 in amino acids: CASGFGGLSGNTIYF. As DNA, the CDR3 is TGTGCCAGCGGATTTGGGGGGCTCTCTGGAAACACCATATATTTT.

This chain connects TRBV6-5 to TRBJ1-1; D unclear. The CDR3 runs to 15 residues. The V gene's germline CDR1 is MNHEY and CDR2 SVGAGI. Trimming took off 0 bases at V and 3 bases at J, with 11 bases between the two ends. CDR3 sequence reads: CASSYSLLGHTEAFF. Written as DNA, the CDR3 is TGTGCCAGCAGTTACTCGTTGCTAGGTCACACTGAAGCTTTCTTT.

The rearrangement joins TRBV27 to TRBJ2-7; 11 bases agree with TRBD2. Germline lookup yields CDR1 MNHEY and CDR2 SMNVEV (reference sequence). CDR3 length: 14 amino acids. V dropped 6 bases and J dropped 4; count of bases not matched to a gene: 5. The CDR3 here is CASSHGTSGYEQYF. The CDR3 nucleotides are TGTGCCAGCAGCCACGGGACTAGCGGTTACGAGCAGTACTTC.

This clone rates as medium-sized. This chain uses TRBV29-1 with TRBJ1-2; no definite D call. V lost 7 bases to trimming and J lost 3 bases, with 15 bases between them. The CDR3 has 13 amino acids. Looked up from germline, CDR1 is SQVTM and CDR2 is ANQGSEA. CDR3 loop: CSAPIGRDYGYTF. As DNA, the CDR3 is TGCAGCGCCCCGATAGGACGGGACTATGGCTACACCTTC. Drawing the rest from reference TRBV29-1 and TRBJ1-2, the complete variable domain is SAVISQKPSRDICQRGTSLTIQCQVDSQVTMMFWYRQQPGQSLTLIATANQGSEATYESGFVIDKFPISRPNLTFSTLTVSNMSPEDSSIYLCSAPIGRDYGYTFGSGTRLTVV.

The rearrangement links TRBV7-2 to TRBJ2-7; 8 bases match TRBD1. Germline values: CDR1 SGHTA, CDR2 FQGNSA. Trimming cost V 4 bases and J 2 bases; bases outside gene matches: 10. The CDR3 covers 16 residues. The CDR3 coding sequence is TGTGCCAGCAGCTACACGGGACAGGATCTGACCTACGAGCAGTACTTC. It encodes CASSYTGQDLTYEQYF.

The gene calls are TRBV11-2 and TRBJ2-7; TRBD1 agrees at 8 bases. V dropped 4 bases and J dropped 0; count of bases not matched to a gene: 2. Germline CDR1 and CDR2: SGHAT and FQNNGV. This CDR3 has 14 residues. The CDR3 nucleotides read TGTGCCAGCAGCTATGACAGGGGCTCCTACGAGCAGTACTTC. Protein product: CASSYDRGSYEQYF. Complete variable domain (other parts from reference TRBV11-2 and TRBJ2-7): EAGVAQSPRYKIIEKRQSVAFWCNPISGHATLYWYQQILGQGPKLLIQFQNNGVVDDSQLPKDRFSAERLKGVDSTLKIQPAKLEDSAVYLCASSYDRGSYEQYFGPGTRLTVT.

This chain joins TRBV6-1 and TRBJ2-7; D is unclear. From germline, CDR1 is MNHNS and CDR2 SASEGT. V lost 1 base to trimming and J lost 2 bases, with 6 bases between them. The CDR3 has 13 amino acids. The CDR3 bases are TGTGCCAGCAGTGAAGGTGGAGCCTACGAGCAGTACTTC. Amino acids: CASSEGGAYEQYF.

The chain carries TRBV10-2 and TRBJ2-1; D not resolved. CDR3 length equals 11 residues. Germline loops: CDR1 WSHSY, CDR2 SAAADI. Trimming stripped 6 bases from V and 9 bases from J, with 9 bases between. CDR3 amino acids: CASRYTGEQFF. CDR3 nucleotide sequence: TGCGCCAGCAGATACACGGGTGAGCAGTTCTTC.

The chain couples TRBV29-1 to TRBJ2-7; D possibly corresponds to TRBD2 (5 bases). This CDR3 region has 13 residues. Germline values: CDR1 SQVTM, CDR2 ANQGSEA. The V end lost 4 bases, the J end lost 3 bases, and 13 bases lay between the germline ends. CDR3 bases: TGCAGCGTTGTAGCGCTAGGGTTCTACGAGCAGTACTTC. Protein: CSVVALGFYEQYF.